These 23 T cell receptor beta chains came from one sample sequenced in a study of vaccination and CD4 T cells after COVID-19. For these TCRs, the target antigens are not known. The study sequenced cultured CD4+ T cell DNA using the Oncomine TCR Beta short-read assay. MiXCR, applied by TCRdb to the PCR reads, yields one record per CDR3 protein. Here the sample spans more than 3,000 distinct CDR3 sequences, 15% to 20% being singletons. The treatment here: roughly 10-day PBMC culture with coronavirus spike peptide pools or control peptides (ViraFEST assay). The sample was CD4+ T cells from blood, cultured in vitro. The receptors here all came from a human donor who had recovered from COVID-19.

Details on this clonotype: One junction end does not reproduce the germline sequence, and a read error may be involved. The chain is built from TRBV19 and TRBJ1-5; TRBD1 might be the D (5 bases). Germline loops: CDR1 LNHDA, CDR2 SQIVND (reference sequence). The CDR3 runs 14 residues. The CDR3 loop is CASSVDSYNQPQHF. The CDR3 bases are TGTGCCAGTAGTGTAGACAGCTATAATCAGCCCCAGCATTTT.

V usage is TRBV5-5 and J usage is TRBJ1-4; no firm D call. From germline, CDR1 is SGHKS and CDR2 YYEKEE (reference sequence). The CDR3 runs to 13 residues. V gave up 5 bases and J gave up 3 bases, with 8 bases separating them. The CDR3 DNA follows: TGTGCCAGCAGTTGGAGGCCTAATGAAAAACTGTTTTTT. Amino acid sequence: CASSWRPNEKLFF.

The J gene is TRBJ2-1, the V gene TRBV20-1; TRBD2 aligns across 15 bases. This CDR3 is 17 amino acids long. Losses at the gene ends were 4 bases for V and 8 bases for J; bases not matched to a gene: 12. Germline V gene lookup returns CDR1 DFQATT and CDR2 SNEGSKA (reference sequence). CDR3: CSAIQPRTSGGAHEQFF. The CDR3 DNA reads TGCAGTGCTATACAGCCTCGGACTAGCGGGGGGGCCCATGAGCAGTTCTTC.

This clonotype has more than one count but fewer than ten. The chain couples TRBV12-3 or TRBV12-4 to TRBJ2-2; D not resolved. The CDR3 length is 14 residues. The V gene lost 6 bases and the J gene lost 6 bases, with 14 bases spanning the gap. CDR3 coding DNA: TGTGCCAGCAGCCTCCTCCTAGGGTCCGGGGAGCTGTTTTTT. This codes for CASSLLLGSGELFF.

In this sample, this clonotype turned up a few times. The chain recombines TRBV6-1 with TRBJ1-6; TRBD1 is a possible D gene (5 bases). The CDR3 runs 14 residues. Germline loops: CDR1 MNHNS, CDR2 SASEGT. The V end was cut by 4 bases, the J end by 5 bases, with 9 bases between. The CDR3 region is CASSGGYHNSPLHF. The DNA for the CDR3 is TGTGCCAGCAGTGGGGGGTACCATAATTCACCCCTCCACTTT.

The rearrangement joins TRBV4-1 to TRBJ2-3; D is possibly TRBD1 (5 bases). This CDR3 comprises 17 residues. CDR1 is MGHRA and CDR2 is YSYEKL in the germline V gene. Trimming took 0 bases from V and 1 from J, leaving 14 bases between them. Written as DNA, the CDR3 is TGCGCCAGCAGCCAAGATTTGGGGCAGTTCGGCACAGATACGCAGTATTTT. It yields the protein CASSQDLGQFGTDTQYF.

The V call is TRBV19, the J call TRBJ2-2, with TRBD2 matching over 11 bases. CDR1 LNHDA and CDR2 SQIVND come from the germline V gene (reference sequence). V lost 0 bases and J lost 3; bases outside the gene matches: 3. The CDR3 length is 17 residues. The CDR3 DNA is TGTGCCAGTAGTATAGATCTAGCGGGGGGCCACACCGGGGAGCTGTTTTTT. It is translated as CASSIDLAGGHTGELFF.

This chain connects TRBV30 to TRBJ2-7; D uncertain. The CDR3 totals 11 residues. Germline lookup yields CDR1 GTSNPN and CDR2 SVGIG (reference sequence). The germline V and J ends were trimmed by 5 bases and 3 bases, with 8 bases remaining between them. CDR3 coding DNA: TGTGCCTGGGCTAAAGACTACGAGCAGTACTTC. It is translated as CAWAKDYEQYF.

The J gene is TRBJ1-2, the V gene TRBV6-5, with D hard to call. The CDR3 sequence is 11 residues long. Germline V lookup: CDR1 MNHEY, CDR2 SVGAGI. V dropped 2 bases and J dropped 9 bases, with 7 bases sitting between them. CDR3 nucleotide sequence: TGTGCCAGCAGTTACGGCGAGCGCTACACCTTC. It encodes CASSYGERYTF.

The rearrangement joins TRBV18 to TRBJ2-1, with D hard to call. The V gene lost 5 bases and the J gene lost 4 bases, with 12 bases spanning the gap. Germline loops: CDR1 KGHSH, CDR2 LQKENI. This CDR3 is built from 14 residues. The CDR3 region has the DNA TGTGCCAGCTCATTGACGGGCCAATACAATGAGCAGTTCTTC. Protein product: CASSLTGQYNEQFF.

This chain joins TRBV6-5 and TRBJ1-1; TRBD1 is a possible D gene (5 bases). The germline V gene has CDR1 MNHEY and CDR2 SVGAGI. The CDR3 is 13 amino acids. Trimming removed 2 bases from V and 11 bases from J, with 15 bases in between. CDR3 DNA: TGTGCCAGCAGTTACGAGACAGCCTCCCGGGCTTTCTTT. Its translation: CASSYETASRAFF.

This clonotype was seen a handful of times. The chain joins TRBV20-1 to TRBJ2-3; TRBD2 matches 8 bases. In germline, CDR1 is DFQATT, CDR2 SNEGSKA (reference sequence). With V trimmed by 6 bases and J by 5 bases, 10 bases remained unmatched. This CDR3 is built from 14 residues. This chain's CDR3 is CSARLAGGGDTQYF. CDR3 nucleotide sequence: TGCAGTGCCCGTCTAGCGGGTGGGGGAGATACGCAGTATTTT.

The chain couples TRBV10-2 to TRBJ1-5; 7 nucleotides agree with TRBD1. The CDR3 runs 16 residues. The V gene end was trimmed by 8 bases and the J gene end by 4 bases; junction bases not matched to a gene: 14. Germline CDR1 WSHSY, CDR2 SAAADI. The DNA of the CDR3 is TGCGCCAGCTCTCTTGGGTCGGGACAGTATAATCAGCCCCAGCATTTT. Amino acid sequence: CASSLGSGQYNQPQHF.

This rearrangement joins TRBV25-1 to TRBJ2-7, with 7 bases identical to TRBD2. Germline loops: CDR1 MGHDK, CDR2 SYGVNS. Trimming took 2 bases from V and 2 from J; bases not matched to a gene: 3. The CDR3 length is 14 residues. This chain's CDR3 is CASSEEAGAYEQYF. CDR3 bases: TGTGCCAGCAGTGAAGAGGCGGGGGCCTACGAGCAGTACTTC.

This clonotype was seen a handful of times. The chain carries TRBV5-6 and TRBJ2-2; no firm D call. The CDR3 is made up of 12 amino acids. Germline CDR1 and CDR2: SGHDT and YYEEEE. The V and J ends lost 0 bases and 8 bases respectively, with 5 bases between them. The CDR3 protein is CASSLAVGELFF. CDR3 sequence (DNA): TGTGCCAGCAGCTTGGCAGTTGGGGAGCTGTTTTTT.

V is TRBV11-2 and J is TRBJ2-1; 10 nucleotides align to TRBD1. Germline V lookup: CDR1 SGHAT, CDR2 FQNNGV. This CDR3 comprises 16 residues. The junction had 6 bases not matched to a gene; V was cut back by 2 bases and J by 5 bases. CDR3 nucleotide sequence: TGTGCCAGCAGCTTACTGGGGGACAGGGGAAACAATGAGCAGTTCTTC. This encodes CASSLLGDRGNNEQFF. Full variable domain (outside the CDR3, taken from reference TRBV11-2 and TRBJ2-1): EAGVAQSPRYKIIEKRQSVAFWCNPISGHATLYWYQQILGQGPKLLIQFQNNGVVDDSQLPKDRFSAERLKGVDSTLKIQPAKLEDSAVYLCASSLLGDRGNNEQFFGPGTRLTVL.

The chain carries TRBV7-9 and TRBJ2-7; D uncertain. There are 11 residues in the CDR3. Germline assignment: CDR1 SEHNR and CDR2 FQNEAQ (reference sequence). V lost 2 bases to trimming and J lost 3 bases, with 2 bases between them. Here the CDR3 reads CASSLYYEQYF. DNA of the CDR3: TGTGCCAGCAGCTTATACTACGAGCAGTACTTC.

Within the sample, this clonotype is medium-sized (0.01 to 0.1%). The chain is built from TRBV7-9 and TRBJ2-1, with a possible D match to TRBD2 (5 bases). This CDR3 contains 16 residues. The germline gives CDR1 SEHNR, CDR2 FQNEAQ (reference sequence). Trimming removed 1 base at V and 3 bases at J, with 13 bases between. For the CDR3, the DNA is TGTGCCAGCAGCTTAGGGGAACCGGGGTTCTACAATGAGCAGTTCTTC. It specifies CASSLGEPGFYNEQFF. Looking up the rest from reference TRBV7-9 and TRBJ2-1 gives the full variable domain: DTGVSQNPRHKITKRGQNVTFRCDPISEHNRLYWYRQTLGQGPEFLTYFQNEAQLEKSRLLSDRFSAERPKGSFSTLEIQRTEQGDSAMYLCASSLGEPGFYNEQFFGPGTRLTVL.

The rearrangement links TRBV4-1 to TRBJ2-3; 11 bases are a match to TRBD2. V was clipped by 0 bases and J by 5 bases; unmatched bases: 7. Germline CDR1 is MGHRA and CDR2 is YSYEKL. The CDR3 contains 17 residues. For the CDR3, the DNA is TGCGCCAGCAGCCAAGAAAATAGCGGGGGGGGCAGAGATACGCAGTATTTT. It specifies CASSQENSGGGRDTQYF.

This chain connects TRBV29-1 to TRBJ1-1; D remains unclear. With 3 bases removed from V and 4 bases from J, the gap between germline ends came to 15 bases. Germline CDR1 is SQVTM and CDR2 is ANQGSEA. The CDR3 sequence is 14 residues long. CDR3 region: CSVDGRGWGTEAFF. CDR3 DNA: TGCAGCGTTGACGGGCGGGGATGGGGCACTGAAGCTTTCTTT.

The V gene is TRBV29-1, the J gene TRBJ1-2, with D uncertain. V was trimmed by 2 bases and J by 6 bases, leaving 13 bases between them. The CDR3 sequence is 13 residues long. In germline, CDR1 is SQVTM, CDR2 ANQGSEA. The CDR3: CSVERVGVNGYTF. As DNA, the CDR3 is TGCAGCGTTGAAAGAGTGGGAGTTAATGGCTACACCTTC.

This CDR3 is CASRLRLSTQSYEQYF. For the CDR3, the DNA is TGTGCCAGCAGACTTCGCCTCTCGACGCAGTCCTACGAGCAGTACTTC. J is TRBJ2-7 and V is TRBV6-2 or TRBV6-3; D not resolved. The CDR3 contains 16 residues. In germline, CDR1 is MNHEY, CDR2 SVGEGT. Trimming removed 6 bases from V and 1 base from J, with 19 bases in between.

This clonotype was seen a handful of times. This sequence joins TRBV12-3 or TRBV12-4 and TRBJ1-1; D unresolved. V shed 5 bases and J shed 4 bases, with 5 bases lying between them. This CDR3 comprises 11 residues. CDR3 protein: CASSLSTEAFF. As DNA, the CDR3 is TGTGCCAGCAGTCTTTCCACTGAAGCTTTCTTT.